One and the same sample provided the 20 T cell receptor beta chains below, sequenced in a study of Graves' ophthalmopathy and Graves' hyperthyroidism. The authors amplified TCR beta CDR3 regions, and they did so from RNA transcripts for repertoire sequencing. First-round RT-PCR with HTBI primers preceded a second-round multiplex PCR. TCRdb reprocessed the multiplex PCR reads via MiXCR and lists one record per CDR3 protein. The table lists roughly 36,000 distinct CDR3 sequences, approximately 53% of them singletons. The sample comprised peripheral blood. The receptor source for this set is an adult woman with stable Graves' hyperthyroidism.

Note on this clonotype: This is likely a read error, given that the CDR3 carries no conserved phenylalanine or tryptophan at its end. This rearrangement joins TRBV7-8 to TRBJ1-1; D is ambiguous. CDR1 SGHVS and CDR2 FQNEAQ come from the germline V gene. The CDR3 has 12 amino acids. The CDR3: CASSLIRGEAFY. CDR3 DNA: TGCGCCAGCAGCTTAATCCGGGGAGAAGCTTTCTAT.

The chain employs TRBV20-1 and TRBJ1-2, with TRBD1 matching 8 bases. CDR1 is DFQATT, CDR2 SNEGSKA, per germline (reference sequence). V shed 6 bases, J shed 2 bases, and the junction held 11 bases outside the gene matches. This CDR3 is built from 15 residues. CDR3 in DNA: TGCAGTGCCCCCAACACGGACAGGGAGAACTATGGCTACACCTTC. Amino acid sequence: CSAPNTDRENYGYTF.

This chain links TRBV29-1 with TRBJ1-5; 7 bases fit TRBD1. V shed 6 bases, J shed 2 bases, and the junction held 4 bases outside the gene matches. CDR1 and CDR2 (germline): SQVTM, ANQGSEA. This CDR3 comprises 13 residues. The DNA of the CDR3 is TGCAGCGTACGCCAGGGGGGCAATCAGCCCCAGCATTTT. Protein sequence: CSVRQGGNQPQHF.

This clonotype was counted at least ten times. The chain employs TRBV14 and TRBJ2-3; the match to TRBD1 covers 7 bases. This CDR3 has 16 residues. J lost 2 bases, V lost 2 bases, and 7 bases had no gene match. Germline V gene sequence: CDR1 SGHDN, CDR2 FVKESK. CDR3 region: CASSQWRQGPTDTQYF. The CDR3 DNA sequence: TGTGCCAGCAGCCAATGGCGACAGGGCCCCACAGATACGCAGTATTTT. The whole variable domain, filled in from reference TRBV14 and TRBJ2-3, reads EAGVTQFPSHSVIEKGQTVTLRCDPISGHDNLYWYRRVMGKEIKFLLHFVKESKQDESGMPNNRFLAERTGGTYSTLKVQPAELEDSGVYFCASSQWRQGPTDTQYFGPGTRLTVL.

The genes are TRBV20-1 and TRBJ1-6; no reliable D call. Trimming stripped 3 bases from V and 14 bases from J, with 11 bases between. The CDR3 is 11 residues long. Germline CDR1 reads DFQATT; CDR2 reads SNEGSKA (reference sequence). Written as DNA, the CDR3 is TGCAGTGCTAGCGGCGGTCGTACCCTCCACTTT. Protein sequence: CSASGGRTLHF.

V gene TRBV25-1 combines with J gene TRBJ1-6; D remains ambiguous. Germline CDR1 MGHDK, CDR2 SYGVNS. The CDR3 covers 11 residues. Trimming took 6 bases from V and 15 from J, leaving 12 bases between them. Here the CDR3 DNA reads TGTGCCAGCAGCGAGAATCGACACCTCCACTTT. It translates to CASSENRHLHF.

This clonotype has at least ten counts. J is TRBJ2-3 and V is TRBV18; 7 nucleotides line up with TRBD2. This CDR3 has 15 amino acids. The junction had 7 bases not matched to a gene; V was cut back by 3 bases and J by 4 bases. Germline V CDR1 and CDR2: KGHSH, LQKENI. The CDR3 DNA is TGTGCCAGCTCACCGACCCTTGGGGGGGCAGATACGCAGTATTTT. This gives the protein CASSPTLGGADTQYF.

A note on this clonotype: No conserved phenylalanine or tryptophan is present at the end of the CDR3, so a read error is the likely explanation. This rearrangement joins TRBV7-2 to TRBJ2-5, with 14 bases that match TRBD2. Germline CDR1 reads SGHTA; CDR2 reads FQGNSA. V lost 3 bases, J lost 2 bases, and 2 bases stayed unmatched. The CDR3 is made up of 16 amino acids. The DNA of the CDR3 is TGTGCCAGCAGCTTCGGACTAGCGGGGGGACAAGAGACCCAGTACCTC. This translates into CASSFGLAGGQETQYL.

This clonotype was counted ten times or more. The rearrangement joins TRBV10-3 to TRBJ2-3, with 8 bases lining up with TRBD2. Germline CDR1 reads ENHRY; CDR2 reads SYGVKD. The junction had 10 bases not matched to a gene; V was cut back by 0 bases and J by 2 bases. There are 18 residues in the CDR3. Written as DNA, the CDR3 is TGTGCCATCAGTGAGTCCCAGGTCCTAGCGGGCTACACAGATACGCAGTATTTT. As protein: CAISESQVLAGYTDTQYF.

The chain joins TRBV20-1 to TRBJ2-5, with 8 bases that match TRBD1. J gave up 7 bases and V 3 bases, and 10 bases lay outside the gene matches. CDR1 is DFQATT and CDR2 is SNEGSKA in the germline V gene (reference sequence). The CDR3 is made up of 14 amino acids. CDR3 sequence: CSASRTGLAVTQYF. CDR3 bases: TGCAGTGCTAGTAGGACAGGGCTTGCAGTGACCCAGTACTTC.

The V call is TRBV19, the J call TRBJ1-2; 11 bases are a match to TRBD1. V dropped 1 base and J dropped 4; count of bases not matched to a gene: 2. Looked up from germline, CDR1 is LNHDA and CDR2 is SQIVND (reference sequence). The CDR3 has 15 residues. This CDR3 reads CASSIGTGGTYGYTF. CDR3 DNA sequence: TGTGCCAGTAGTATAGGGACAGGGGGCACCTATGGCTACACCTTC.

The chain has TRBV24-1 and TRBJ1-1, with TRBD1 as a possible D gene (5 bases). This CDR3 spans 13 amino acids. From germline, CDR1 is KGHDR and CDR2 SFDVKD. V was trimmed by 5 bases and J by 1 base, leaving 7 bases between them. The CDR3 is CATSAGANTEAFF. CDR3 sequence (DNA): TGTGCCACCAGTGCCGGGGCGAACACTGAAGCTTTCTTT.

This clonotype was detected many times. The V and J genes are TRBV19 and TRBJ1-2; TRBD1 matches 8 bases. The CDR3 has 14 residues. Germline-derived CDR1 and CDR2 are LNHDA and SQIVND (reference sequence). Unmatched junction bases numbered 7, after V lost 5 bases and J lost 5 bases. CDR3 DNA sequence: TGTGCCAGTAGTTGGGACAGGAACTTTTATGGCTACACCTTC. Its protein is CASSWDRNFYGYTF.

The chain links TRBV29-1 to TRBJ1-1; D is undetermined. CDR3 length equals 14 residues. The V end lost 6 bases, the J end lost 1 base, and 15 bases lay between the germline ends. Germline V gene lookup returns CDR1 SQVTM and CDR2 ANQGSEA. Here the CDR3 reads CSVLAGLANTEAFF. CDR3 DNA sequence: TGCAGCGTCTTAGCGGGATTGGCGAACACTGAAGCTTTCTTT. Full variable domain (rest looked up from reference TRBV29-1 and TRBJ1-1): SAVISQKPSRDICQRGTSLTIQCQVDSQVTMMFWYRQQPGQSLTLIATANQGSEATYESGFVIDKFPISRPNLTFSTLTVSNMSPEDSSIYLCSVLAGLANTEAFFGQGTRLTVV.

This clonotype came up many times. This chain links TRBV30 with TRBJ2-7; TRBD2 matches 13 bases. The trim removed 1 base at V and 4 bases at J, leaving 4 bases unmatched. Germline V CDR1 and CDR2: GTSNPN, SVGIG (reference sequence). The CDR3 runs 15 residues. CDR3: CAWSGTSGSLYEQYF. CDR3 bases: TGTGCCTGGAGTGGGACTAGCGGGAGTCTGTACGAGCAGTACTTC.

To note about this clonotype: One junction end disagrees with the germline gene, perhaps due to a read error. The chain links TRBV6-1 to TRBJ1-1, with TRBD1 matching over 7 bases. The CDR3 length is 13 residues. Germline V gene data show CDR1 as MNHNS and CDR2 as SASEGT. The CDR3 is CANSRQGETEAFF. The CDR3 DNA sequence: TGTGCCAACAGTAGACAGGGTGAGACTGAAGCTTTCTTT.

J is TRBJ2-5 and V is TRBV7-8, with D possibly being TRBD1 (5 bases). The CDR3 sequence is 15 residues long. Trimming shortened V by 1 base and J by 11 bases, and 20 bases separated the two germline ends. Germline CDR1 SGHVS, CDR2 FQNEAQ. CDR3 sequence: CASSLVGDRLYGQYF. The CDR3 bases are TGTGCCAGCAGCTTAGTGGGCGACAGACTCTATGGACAGTACTTC.

This clonotype was observed many times. The chain uses TRBV9 and TRBJ1-6, with TRBD1 as a possible D gene (6 bases). The V gene lost 2 bases and the J gene lost 0 bases, with 12 bases spanning the gap. CDR1 and CDR2 from the germline V gene are SGDLS and YYNGEE. CDR3 length equals 17 residues. CDR3 in amino acids: CASSVGTPSSYNSPLHF. Written as DNA, the CDR3 is TGTGCCAGCAGCGTCGGGACACCCAGCTCCTATAATTCACCCCTCCACTTT.

This clonotype was picked up many times. The J gene is TRBJ2-5, the V gene TRBV30, with D possibly TRBD1 on 6 matching bases. The CDR3 consists of 14 residues. V was shortened by 4 bases and J by 0 bases, with 12 bases between the two germline ends. CDR1 and CDR2 from the germline V gene are GTSNPN and SVGIG (reference sequence). In DNA form, the CDR3 reads TGTGCCTGGAATCGGAGACAGGACCAAGAGACCCAGTACTTC. Encoded protein: CAWNRRQDQETQYF.

The rearrangement joins TRBV7-9 to TRBJ2-5, with TRBD2 matching 7 bases. Germline-derived CDR1 and CDR2 are SEHNR and FQNEAQ (reference sequence). Trimming removed 5 bases from V and 5 bases from J; junction bases left unmatched: 11. The CDR3 loop spans 15 amino acids. This CDR3 reads CASSVREAEGETQYF. In nucleotides, the CDR3 is TGTGCCAGCAGCGTACGGGAGGCGGAGGGGGAGACCCAGTACTTC. The full variable domain, rest sourced from reference TRBV7-9 and TRBJ2-5, is DTGVSQNPRHKITKRGQNVTFRCDPISEHNRLYWYRQTLGQGPEFLTYFQNEAQLEKSRLLSDRFSAERPKGSFSTLEIQRTEQGDSAMYLCASSVREAEGETQYFGPGTRLLVL.